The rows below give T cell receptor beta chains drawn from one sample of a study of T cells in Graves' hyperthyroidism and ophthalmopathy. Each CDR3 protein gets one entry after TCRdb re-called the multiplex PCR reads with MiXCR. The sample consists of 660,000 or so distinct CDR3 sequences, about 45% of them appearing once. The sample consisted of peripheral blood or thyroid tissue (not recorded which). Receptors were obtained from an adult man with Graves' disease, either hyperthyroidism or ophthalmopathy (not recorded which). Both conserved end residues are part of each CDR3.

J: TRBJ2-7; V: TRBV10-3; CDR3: CAISGALAEGPYF
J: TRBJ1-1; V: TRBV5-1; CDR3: CASGNEAFF
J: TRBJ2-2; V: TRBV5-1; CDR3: CASSSLAGDTGELFF
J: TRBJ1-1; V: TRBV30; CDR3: CAWSDQDKAFF
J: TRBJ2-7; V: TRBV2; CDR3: CASSQGVTSYEQYF
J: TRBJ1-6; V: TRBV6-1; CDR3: CASRDRAPSPPLHF
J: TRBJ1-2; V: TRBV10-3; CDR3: CAIDSEGLYGYTF
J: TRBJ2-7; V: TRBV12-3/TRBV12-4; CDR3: CASSRDSYYEQYF
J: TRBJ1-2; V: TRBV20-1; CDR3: CSASRTGGVYGYTF
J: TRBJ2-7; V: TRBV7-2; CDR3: CASSLVLGSYEQYF
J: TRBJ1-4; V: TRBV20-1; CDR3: CSADLNEKLFF
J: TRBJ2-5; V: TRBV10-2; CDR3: CASSDSVWATQYF
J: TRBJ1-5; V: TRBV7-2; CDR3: CASSLIPDQPQHF
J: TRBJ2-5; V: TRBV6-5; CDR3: CASTWGVGETQYF
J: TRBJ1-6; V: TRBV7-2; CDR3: CASSLMLAGTGFSPLHF
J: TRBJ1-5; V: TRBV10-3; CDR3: CAISADGLNQPQHF
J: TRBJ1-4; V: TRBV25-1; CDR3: CASSEPGQTNEKLFF
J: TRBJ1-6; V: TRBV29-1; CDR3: CSVDVGGNSPLHF
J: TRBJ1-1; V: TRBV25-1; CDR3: CASSESQGISSTEAFF
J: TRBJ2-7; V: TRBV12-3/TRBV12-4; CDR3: CASSQVSLDEQYF
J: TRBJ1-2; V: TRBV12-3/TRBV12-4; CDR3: CASSPRDRYGYTF
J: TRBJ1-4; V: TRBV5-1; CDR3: CASRRQGAGEKLFF
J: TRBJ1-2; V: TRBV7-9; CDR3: CASSSPWDGANYGYTF
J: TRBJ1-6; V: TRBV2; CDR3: CASSESSDSFNSPLHF
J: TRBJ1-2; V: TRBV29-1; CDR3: CSAIPRGGQGTHGYTF
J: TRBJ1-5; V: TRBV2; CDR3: CASSEPGGNNQPQHF
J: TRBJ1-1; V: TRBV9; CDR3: CASSTRQGISEAFF
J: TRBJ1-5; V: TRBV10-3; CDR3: CAISHGERQPQHF
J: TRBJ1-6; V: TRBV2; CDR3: CASSEGSSNSPLHF
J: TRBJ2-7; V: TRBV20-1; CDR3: CSASEGYEQYF
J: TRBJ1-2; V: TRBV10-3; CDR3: CAISDTGLIYGYTF
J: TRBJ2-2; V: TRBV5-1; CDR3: CASSLILDGYGELFF
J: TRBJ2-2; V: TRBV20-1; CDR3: CSARWDPGGELFF
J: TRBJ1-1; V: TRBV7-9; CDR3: CASSSSTGGGTEAFF
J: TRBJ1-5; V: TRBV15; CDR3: CASHQGYGNQPQHF
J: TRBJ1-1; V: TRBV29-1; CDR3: CSWGGVTEAFF
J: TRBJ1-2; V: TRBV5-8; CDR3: CASSFPGGYTF
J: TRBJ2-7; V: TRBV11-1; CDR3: CASSFAGGTYEQYF
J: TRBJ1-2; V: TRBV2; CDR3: CASSASWGVDGYTF
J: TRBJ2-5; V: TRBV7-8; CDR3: CASSLADRVLGTQYF
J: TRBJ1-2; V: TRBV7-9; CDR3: CASSQDAWGYTF
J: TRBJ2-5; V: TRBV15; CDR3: CATSRDRGSQETQYF
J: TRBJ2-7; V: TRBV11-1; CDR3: CASSWGQGLSYEQYF